Following are 23 T cell receptor beta chains from one sample sequenced in a study of cytomegalovirus exposure and HLA in healthy donors. Profiling relied on immunoSEQ multiplex PCR, and the TCRdb table lists in-frame clones only, not all of them. The table includes approximately 200,000 clones, about 89% detected once. The sequencing sample was made of PBMCs. The receptor source for this set is a woman between 18 and 29 years old in good health and CMV-seronegative.

The chain employs TRBV7-8 and TRBJ2-2; no clear D. This CDR3 spans 16 amino acids. Germline lookup yields CDR1 SGHVS and CDR2 FQNEAQ. Trimming took 2 bases from V and 7 from J, leaving 17 bases between them. CDR3 in amino acids: CASSLRWATRFGELFF. The DNA of the CDR3 is TGTGCCAGCAGCTTAAGATGGGCGACCCGGTTCGGGGAGCTGTTTTTT.

V and J are TRBV28 and TRBJ1-6; possible D gene TRBD1, 6 bases. Germline V CDR1 and CDR2: MDHEN, SYDVKM. The CDR3 is made up of 14 amino acids. V lost 3 bases and J 9 bases, leaving 12 bases between the germline ends. CDR3 in DNA: TGTGCCAGCAGTTTGCTGGGGGCGACTTCACCCCTCCACTTT. Residues: CASSLLGATSPLHF. The complete variable domain, with remaining parts taken from reference TRBV28 and TRBJ1-6, reads DVKVTQSSRYLVKRTGEKVFLECVQDMDHENMFWYRQDPGLGLRLIYFSYDVKMKEKGDIPEGYSVSREKKERFSLILESASTNQTSMYLCASSLLGATSPLHFGNGTRLTVT.

V usage is TRBV2 and J usage is TRBJ2-3; 9 bases match TRBD2. This CDR3 region has 16 residues. Germline V gene data show CDR1 as SNHLY and CDR2 as FYNNEI. Losses at the gene ends were 3 bases for V and 2 bases for J; bases not matched to a gene: 6. The CDR3 protein is CASSDRAGGPTDTQYF. The DNA of the CDR3 is TGTGCCAGCAGTGATCGAGCGGGGGGCCCCACAGATACGCAGTATTTT.

V usage is TRBV7-2 and J usage is TRBJ2-7, with D uncertain. Trimming removed 2 bases at V and 0 bases at J, with 11 bases between. In germline, CDR1 is SGHTA, CDR2 FQGNSA. The CDR3 extends over 15 amino acids. The CDR3 here is CASSLCSDCSYEQYF. The DNA of the CDR3 is TGTGCCAGCAGCTTATGTAGTGACTGCTCCTACGAGCAGTACTTC.

The chain has TRBV5-5 and TRBJ1-1, with D possibly TRBD1 on 6 matching bases. The CDR3 sequence is 14 residues long. Germline lookup yields CDR1 SGHKS and CDR2 YYEKEE (reference sequence). The ends were cut back, 0 bases at V and 5 bases at J, with 11 bases in the middle. The CDR3 spells CASSLAGARTEAFF. The CDR3 DNA reads as TGTGCCAGCAGCTTGGCAGGGGCGCGGACTGAAGCTTTCTTT. Full variable domain (missing parts from reference TRBV5-5 and TRBJ1-1): DAGVTQSPTHLIKTRGQQVTLRCSPISGHKSVSWYQQVLGQGPQFIFQYYEKEERGRGNFPDRFSARQFPNYSSELNVNALLLGDSALYLCASSLAGARTEAFFGQGTRLTVV.

The chain recombines TRBV7-9 with TRBJ1-1, with 7 bases matching TRBD1. V was pared by 1 base and J by 8 bases, with 4 bases of the junction left unmatched. The CDR3 loop spans 13 amino acids. From germline, CDR1 is SEHNR and CDR2 FQNEAQ (reference sequence). CDR3 protein: CASSLEGTAEAFF. The CDR3 bases are TGTGCCAGCAGCTTAGAGGGGACAGCAGAAGCTTTCTTT. Variable domain in full (rest from reference TRBV7-9 and TRBJ1-1): DTGVSQNPRHKITKRGQNVTFRCDPISEHNRLYWYRQTLGQGPEFLTYFQNEAQLEKSRLLSDRFSAERPKGSFSTLEIQRTEQGDSAMYLCASSLEGTAEAFFGQGTRLTVV.

The V and J genes are TRBV25-1 and TRBJ2-7; 7 nucleotides agree with TRBD1. CDR1 and CDR2 from the germline V gene are MGHDK and SYGVNS. The CDR3 has 15 amino acids. With 3 bases clipped from V and 1 base from J, the junction kept 6 bases outside the gene matches. The DNA of the CDR3 is TGTGCCAGCAGTGATAGGACAGGTATATCCTACGAGCAGTACTTC. Translated: CASSDRTGISYEQYF.

This clone was seen only once. The CDR3 reads CASSLAGQLEQYF. The CDR3 DNA sequence: TGTGCCAGCAGCTTAGCCGGACAGTTGGAGCAGTACTTC. The chain carries TRBV11-3 and TRBJ2-7; TRBD1 is a possible D gene (6 bases). V was trimmed by 1 base and J by 7 bases, leaving 11 bases between them. Germline V CDR1 and CDR2: SGHNT, YENEEA. This CDR3 region has 13 residues.

The chain is built from TRBV28 and TRBJ1-1; the D is unclear. Germline V gives CDR1 MDHEN, CDR2 SYDVKM. The CDR3 has 14 residues. V was pared by 3 bases and J by 2 bases, with 10 bases between. The CDR3, as DNA: TGTGCCAGCAGTTTTCTGGGCTTAAACACTGAAGCTTTCTTT. Translated, it gives CASSFLGLNTEAFF.

The chain couples TRBV7-9 to TRBJ2-7; 7 bases are a match to TRBD2. Germline CDR1 is SEHNR and CDR2 is FQNEAQ (reference sequence). The junction had 9 bases not matched to a gene; V was cut back by 2 bases and J by 5 bases. The CDR3 length is 15 residues. The CDR3 DNA is TGTGCCAGCAGCTTACGACGGACTAGGAGGGACGAGCAGTACTTC. Its protein is CASSLRRTRRDEQYF.

The chain combines TRBV30 with TRBJ1-4; D is unclear. This CDR3 has 14 amino acids. Looked up from germline, CDR1 is GTSNPN and CDR2 is SVGIG (reference sequence). The germline V and J ends were trimmed by 1 base and 5 bases, with 11 bases remaining between them. The CDR3 protein is CAWSAFSMNEKLFF. For the CDR3, the DNA is TGTGCCTGGAGTGCCTTTTCTATGAATGAAAAACTGTTTTTT.

The chain uses TRBV11-2 and TRBJ2-1, with D tentatively TRBD1 (5 bases). The V end lost 5 bases, the J end lost 9 bases, and 20 bases lay between the germline ends. Germline-derived CDR1 and CDR2 are SGHAT and FQNNGV. The CDR3 runs to 15 residues. The CDR3 here is CASSPRQPPPPEQFF. The CDR3 region has the DNA TGTGCCAGCAGCCCGCGACAGCCCCCTCCTCCTGAGCAGTTCTTC.

This clone has a single count. The genes are TRBV5-5 and TRBJ1-2; TRBD1 is a possible D gene (5 bases). CDR1 is SGHKS, CDR2 YYEKEE, per germline (reference sequence). This CDR3 region has 16 residues. Trimming pared 0 bases from V and 6 bases from J, leaving 18 bases between. CDR3: CASSLVAGGLPDGYTF. For the CDR3, the DNA is TGTGCCAGCAGCTTGGTAGCCGGGGGACTGCCCGATGGCTACACCTTC.

This clone showed up just once. J is TRBJ2-5 and V is TRBV6-1; 11 bases agree with TRBD2. The CDR3 covers 15 residues. Germline lookup yields CDR1 MNHNS and CDR2 SASEGT. Losses at the gene ends were 8 bases for V and 4 bases for J; bases not matched to a gene: 9. CDR3 in amino acids: CASGIGTSGGETQYF. The DNA of the CDR3 is TGTGCCAGCGGGATAGGGACTAGCGGAGGAGAGACCCAGTACTTC.

Comments on this clone: An end of the junction differs from the germline gene, which may be a read error. CDR3 bases: TGTGCTAGCAGCCCCGGGGACAGGGCCCCCAATGAGCAGTTCTTC. This translates into CASSPGDRAPNEQFF. The V call is TRBV7-7, the J call TRBJ2-1; 9 nucleotides align to TRBD1. The CDR3 extends over 15 amino acids. CDR1 is SSHAT, CDR2 FNYEAQ, per germline (reference sequence).

J is TRBJ2-3 and V is TRBV27, with 8 bases that match TRBD2. The V gene's germline CDR1 is MNHEY and CDR2 SMNVEV (reference sequence). The CDR3 has 14 amino acids. Germline trimming cut 6 bases from V and 1 base from J; bases unmatched to any gene: 3. CDR3 sequence: CASRGTRGTDTQYF. The CDR3 DNA reads TGTGCCAGCAGAGGGACTAGGGGCACAGATACGCAGTATTTT.

V and J are TRBV6-5 and TRBJ1-1, with D possibly matching TRBD1 (5 bases). CDR1 MNHEY and CDR2 SVGAGI come from the germline V gene. The CDR3 is 11 amino acids. V shed 7 bases and J shed 7 bases, with 10 bases lying between them. Here the CDR3 DNA reads TGTGCCAGCATCCTAAGGGGTGAAGCTTTCTTT. Its protein is CASILRGEAFF.

Written as DNA, the CDR3 is TGTGCCAGCAGCTTGTATTTACCTACCACCGAGCAGTACTTC. It translates to CASSLYLPTTEQYF. This chain links TRBV5-5 with TRBJ2-7; no firm D call. CDR3 length: 14 residues. Trimming shortened V by 1 base and J by 6 bases, and 14 bases separated the two germline ends. Germline V gene data show CDR1 as SGHKS and CDR2 as YYEKEE (reference sequence).

This clone was seen only once. The chain joins TRBV14 to TRBJ1-2, with D possibly being TRBD1 (6 bases). CDR1 is SGHDN, CDR2 FVKESK, per germline. This CDR3 has 12 amino acids. V was clipped by 2 bases and J by 14 bases, with 15 bases between them. CDR3 loop: CASSQPHRVWTF. CDR3 coding DNA: TGTGCCAGCAGCCAACCCCACAGGGTCTGGACCTTC. Using reference TRBV14 and TRBJ1-2 for the parts outside the CDR3, the full variable domain is EAGVTQFPSHSVIEKGQTVTLRCDPISGHDNLYWYRRVMGKEIKFLLHFVKESKQDESGMPNNRFLAERTGGTYSTLKVQPAELEDSGVYFCASSQPHRVWTFGSGTRLTVV.

V gene TRBV6-1 combines with J gene TRBJ2-5, with TRBD2 matching over 7 bases. Per germline, CDR1 MNHNS and CDR2 SASEGT. The V gene end was trimmed by 8 bases and the J gene end by 1 base; junction bases not matched to a gene: 4. This CDR3 has 13 amino acids. CDR3: CASESSGQETQYF. DNA for the CDR3: TGTGCCAGCGAGTCTAGCGGCCAAGAGACCCAGTACTTC.

The chain carries TRBV5-1 and TRBJ2-5, with TRBD1 matching over 11 bases. The CDR3 has 16 amino acids. Germline loops: CDR1 SGHRS, CDR2 YFSETQ. V lost 3 bases and J lost 5; bases outside the gene matches: 9. CDR3 protein: CASSSPGQGAGETQYF. CDR3 nucleotides: TGCGCCAGCAGCTCCCCAGGACAGGGGGCAGGGGAGACCCAGTACTTC.

The rearrangement links TRBV23-1 to TRBJ2-1; D remains ambiguous. TRBV23-1 is an ORF, and what it does is uncertain. Trimming removed 4 bases at V and 9 bases at J, with 10 bases between. The CDR3 totals 12 residues. The CDR3, as DNA: TGCGCCAGCAGTCCCATAAACGGTGAGCAGTTCTTC. Translating gives CASSPINGEQFF.

This clone is a singleton in its sample. The V call is TRBV21-1, the J call TRBJ1-5. TRBV21-1 is marked as a pseudogene. The CDR3 has 19 residues. The CDR3 spells CASSNTRGGGMQLNQPQHF. CDR3 bases: TGTGCCAGCAGCAATACTCGTGGGGGAGGGATGCAACTAAATCAGCCCCAGCATTTT.